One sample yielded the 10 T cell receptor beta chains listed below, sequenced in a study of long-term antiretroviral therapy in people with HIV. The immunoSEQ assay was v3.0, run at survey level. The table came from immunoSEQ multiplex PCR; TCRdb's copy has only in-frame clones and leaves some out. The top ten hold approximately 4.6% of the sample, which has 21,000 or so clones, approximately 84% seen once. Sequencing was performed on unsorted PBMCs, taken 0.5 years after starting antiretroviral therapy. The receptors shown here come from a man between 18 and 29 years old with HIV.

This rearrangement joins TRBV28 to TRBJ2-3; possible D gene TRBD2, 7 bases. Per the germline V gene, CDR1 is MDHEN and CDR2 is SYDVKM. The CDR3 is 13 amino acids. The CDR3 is CASGGHSGDTQYF. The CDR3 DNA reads TGTGCATCCGGGGGGCACTCGGGAGATACGCAGTATTTT.

CDR3 in amino acids: CASSKRRGGKNIQYF. Written as DNA, the CDR3 is TGTGCCAGCAGCAAGCGCAGGGGGGGCAAAAACATTCAGTACTTC. This chain links TRBV27 with TRBJ2-4; the D call may be TRBD1 or TRBD2 (7 bases each). Germline V CDR1 and CDR2: MNHEY, SMNVEV (reference sequence). V lost 6 bases and J 3 bases, leaving 15 bases between the germline ends. CDR3 length: 15 residues.

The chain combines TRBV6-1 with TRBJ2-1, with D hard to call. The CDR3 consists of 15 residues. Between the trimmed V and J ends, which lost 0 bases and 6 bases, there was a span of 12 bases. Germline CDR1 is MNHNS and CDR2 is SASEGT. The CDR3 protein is CASSEAESGRNEQFF. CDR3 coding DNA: TGTGCCAGCAGTGAAGCGGAATCCGGGCGCAATGAGCAGTTCTTC.

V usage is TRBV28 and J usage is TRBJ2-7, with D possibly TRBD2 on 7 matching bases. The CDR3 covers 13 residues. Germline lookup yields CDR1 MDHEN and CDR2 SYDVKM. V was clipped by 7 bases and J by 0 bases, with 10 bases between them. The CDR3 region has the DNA TGTGCCAGCAAGGGGGGGTTCTCCTACGAGCAGTACTTC. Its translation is CASKGGFSYEQYF. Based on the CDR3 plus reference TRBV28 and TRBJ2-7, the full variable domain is DVKVTQSSRYLVKRTGEKVFLECVQDMDHENMFWYRQDPGLGLRLIYFSYDVKMKEKGDIPEGYSVSREKKERFSLILESASTNQTSMYLCASKGGFSYEQYFGPGTRLTVT.

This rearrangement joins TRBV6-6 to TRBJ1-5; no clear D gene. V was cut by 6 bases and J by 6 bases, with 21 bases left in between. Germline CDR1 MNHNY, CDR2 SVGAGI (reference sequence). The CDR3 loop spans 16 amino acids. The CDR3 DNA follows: TGTGCCAGCAGCACCGGGTATGCCTCTTGGGGTCAGCCCCAGCATTTT. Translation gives CASSTGYASWGQPQHF.

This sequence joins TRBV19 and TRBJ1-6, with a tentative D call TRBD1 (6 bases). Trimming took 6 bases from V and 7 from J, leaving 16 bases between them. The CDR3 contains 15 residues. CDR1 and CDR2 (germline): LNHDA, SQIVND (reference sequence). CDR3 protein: CASRNPTGVNSPLHF. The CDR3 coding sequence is TGTGCCAGTAGAAACCCGACAGGCGTAAATTCACCCCTCCACTTT.

CDR3 amino acids: CASSPPGDPAFF. The CDR3 DNA follows: TGTGCCAGCTCACCACCCGGGGACCCGGCGTTCTTC. The chain has TRBV18 and TRBJ2-1; the D call may be TRBD1 or TRBD2 (5 bases each). The CDR3 loop spans 12 amino acids. The germline V gene has CDR1 KGHSH and CDR2 LQKENI. V lost 0 bases to trimming and J lost 15 bases, with 12 bases between them.

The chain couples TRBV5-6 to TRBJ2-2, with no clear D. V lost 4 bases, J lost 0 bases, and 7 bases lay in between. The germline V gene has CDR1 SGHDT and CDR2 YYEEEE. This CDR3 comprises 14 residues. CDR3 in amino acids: CASSEQTNTGELFF. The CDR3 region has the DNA TGTGCCAGCAGCGAACAGACGAACACCGGGGAGCTGTTTTTT. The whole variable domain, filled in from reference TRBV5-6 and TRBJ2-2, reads DAGVTQSPTHLIKTRGQQVTLRCSPKSGHDTVSWYQQALGQGPQFIFQYYEEEERQRGNFPDRFSGHQFPNYSSELNVNALLLGDSALYLCASSEQTNTGELFFGEGSRLTVL.

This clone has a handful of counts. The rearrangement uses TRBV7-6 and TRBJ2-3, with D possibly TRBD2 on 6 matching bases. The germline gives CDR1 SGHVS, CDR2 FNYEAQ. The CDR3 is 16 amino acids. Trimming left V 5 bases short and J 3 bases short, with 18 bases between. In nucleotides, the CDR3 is TGTGCCAGCAGCCTGGGCCCGTCGGGGGTAACAGATACGCAGTATTTT. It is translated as CASSLGPSGVTDTQYF.

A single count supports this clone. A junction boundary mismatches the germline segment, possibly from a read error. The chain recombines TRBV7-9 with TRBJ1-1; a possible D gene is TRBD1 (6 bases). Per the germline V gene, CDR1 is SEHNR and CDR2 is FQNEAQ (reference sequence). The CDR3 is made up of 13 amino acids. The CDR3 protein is CASSLGGGEGTYF. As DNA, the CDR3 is TGTGCCAGCAGCTTAGGAGGGGGGGAGGGTACCTACTTT.